This TCR beta chain derives from a study of graft-versus-host responses after intestinal transplantation. Whole-study context: The whole recipient group had anti-thymocyte globulin induction followed by tacrolimus and steroids for two to three years. General study findings and limits: Detection of GvH clones occurred in recipient marrow, and some had their first appearance in ileum or blood. Early declines in HvG clones that occurred post-transplant were associated with peak circulating GvH clone levels. Individuals carrying graft-donor T cell macrochimerism showed high graft-versus-host to host-versus-graft clonal ratios in allografts.

Assay: immunoSEQ multiplex PCR; the TCRdb copy retains only in-frame clones and omits some. The sample lists around 70,000 clones; 89% were seen once. A note on this clone: What it binds is unknown.

Trimming removed 6 bases from V and 6 bases from J, with 15 bases in between. The CDR3 sequence is 13 residues long. Germline assignment: CDR1 MNHEY and CDR2 SMNVEV (reference sequence). The input for sequencing was unstimulated CD8+ T cells sorted from spleen or lymph node cells, taken before intestinal transplant. This TCR derives from a human donor who received an intestinal transplant. The chain joins TRBV27 to TRBJ2-7; D unclear. The CDR3 nucleotides read TGTGCCAGCAGCTCAAACCCTCCGGGCGAGCAGTACTTC. It encodes CASSSNPPGEQYF.